The subject of this entry is one TCR beta chain. This clone has a handful of counts. Its specific antigen is unknown. Base qualities are missing; no much larger clone stands one base away. These data belong to a study of cytomegalovirus exposure and HLA in healthy donors (dated by TCRdb to the late 2010s). Regarding the complete study: In an earlier analysis of 450 to 750 of the donors, 276 Gb of sequence data and 95 million to 130 million unique TCR beta sequences from roughly 180 million T cells were reported. An early release covering roughly 600 HLA-typed donors comprised approximately 290 gigabases of sequencing data and 65 million to 100 million unique TCR sequences. Among the approximately 430 genotyped donors, around 81% belonged to the genetic ancestry cluster associated with self-reported Caucasian donors. The study was designed to test whether signatures of past pathogen exposure could be identified by cataloging public T cell receptors. The T cell repertoires of several hundred subjects were profiled by immunosequencing and related to cytomegalovirus serostatus. In addition to the first cohort of 666 subjects, a separate validation cohort of approximately 120 different subjects was used. High-throughput TCR immunosequencing, statistical association of individual TCRs with disease status, and machine learning were combined to predict cytomegalovirus infection status. A later analysis re-analyzed previously published TCR beta repertoires from about 600 donors and added high-resolution HLA genotyping to study TCR occurrence patterns. The later analysis used no new phenotypic data to find candidate immune exposures, relying instead on TCR beta sequences and their occurrence across donors. An earlier analysis of 587 of the donors used high-throughput TCR beta sequencing to judge whether each TCR beta V gene segment behaved as functional or pseudogenic. Alongside the repertoire data, information on donor age, sex, ethnicity and CMV serostatus was compiled. A later genetic analysis took genome-wide SNP genotypes for about three fifths of the 666 donors and used that subset as a discovery cohort. Every discovery cohort repertoire had been produced on one sequencing platform. Both class I and class II loci were covered by HLA typing, at four-digit resolution. The number of donors typed differed by locus, with roughly 629-640 for A, B, C, DRB1 and DQB1, 522 for DQA1, approximately 570 for DPA1, and approximately 470 for DPB1. Because of strong linkage in the cohort, 4 to 6 DR-DQ haplotypes were treated as single units for association and clustering. Across some 400 genotyped donors of the cohort, an average of roughly 230,000 unique TCR beta nucleotide sequences per donor were sequenced, and approximately 19% of those sequences were non-productive.

General study outcomes and caveats: Several of the top co-occurrence clusters appeared to be linked to parvovirus B19, influenza, CMV and Epstein-Barr virus, according to a later analysis. A later genetic analysis associated a missense DCLRE1C variant with V-gene and J-gene trimming of TCR beta chains, and an independent cohort replicated the association. A further reported finding was that TCR beta sequences accurately predicted the HLA-A and HLA-B alleles for most subjects in the first cohort. Cytomegalovirus status was reported to be diagnosed by the classifier with high specificity and sensitivity in both the original and validation cohorts. Because some donors lacked HLA typing at each locus, the association tests relied only on the typed subset. Correlated functional status among segregating V segments might reflect linkage disequilibrium, but an unknown experimental factor could not be ruled out. In a later analysis, most CMV-associated TCR beta chains were found to appear HLA-restricted, with HLA associations seemingly driven largely by CMV exposure. Some IMGT-functional V segments, including TRBV6-2 and TRBV6-3, could not be distinguished by the 87-base-pair reads and were therefore excluded. Assigning TCR associations to individual alleles was difficult when HLA alleles, especially DR and DQ, strongly co-occurred. In vitro tests confirmed that a few of the cytomegalovirus-associated TCR beta chains recognize cytomegalovirus antigens. A cluster of highly shared sequence variants was judged likely to be a technical artifact of the sequencing pipeline. Compared with the approximately 670-donor mean, donors in an Asian-associated ancestry cluster had fewer N-insertions in productive TCRs, according to a later genetic analysis. The cohort was sequenced for TCR beta chains only, and without alpha or paired-chain data the features that could be detected were limited. In an earlier analysis of more than 500 of the donors, most TCR beta V segments appeared in productive rearrangements about 87% or about 30% of the time, broadly matching IMGT annotations. The authors suggested that the approach could potentially be generalized to other disease states and immunological phenotypes. Most TCR sequences were seen in very few donors, while some public TCRs were found in many individuals. In a later analysis, TCR association rates were found to vary across HLA loci, with the most associated TCRs seen for DRB1 alleles and the fewest for HLA-C alleles. The study listed 170 or so TCR beta chains as associated with cytomegalovirus. In a later analysis, HLA-associated TCR beta chains showed more clonal expansion and lower generation probabilities than non-associated chains that were equally common. Roughly uniform sequencing depth across donors was assumed in presence/absence analyses, although this assumption may not hold. Approximately 16 rarely observed V segments, including chromosome 9 orphons, were excluded from the earlier analysis of approximately 500 of the donors because counts were too low. At a false discovery rate of 0.05, a later analysis linked 16,951 TCR beta sequences to specific HLA alleles. Immune exposure information for the cohort was limited to CMV serostatus.

Libraries were made using the immunoSEQ multiplex PCR assay. For the multiplex PCR, a mixture combining 60 forward primers for TCR Vbeta segments and 13 reverse primers for TCR Jbeta segments was used. The CDR3 region of rearranged TCR beta genes was amplified from genomic DNA with a multiplex PCR assay. Amplified TCR beta libraries were sequenced as 87-base-pair reads on the Illumina HiSeq System. The original pipeline was this. A later analysis tallied around 82 million unique TCR beta chains across the 640 or so repertoires, and 10 million to 11 million of those chains were shared by two or more donors. To remove PCR and sequencing errors, raw reads were error-corrected and collapsed into unique sequences using a nearest-neighbor algorithm that merged closely related sequences. CDR3 sequences were aligned to IMGT reference sequences to assign V, D and J gene segments. For a sequence to be retained, a match of at least six nucleotides was required to both a V gene segment and a J gene segment. A rearrangement counted as productive if the CDR3 had no stop codons and remained in frame with V and J, and every other rearrangement counted as non-productive. Following IMGT convention, CDR3 was defined as the stretch from the second conserved V-encoded cysteine up to the conserved J-encoded phenylalanine. Sequences without an unambiguous match to a single V gene segment were excluded from the earlier analysis of approximately 600 of the donors. An earlier analysis of under 750 of the donors called V segments functional above 56.7% productive rearrangements and segregating when the between-donor standard deviation exceeded 5%. A statistical classification framework was developed to diagnose cytomegalovirus status using the catalog of TCR beta chain sequences. A later analysis assigned V and J genes by comparing TCR nucleotide sequences with IMGT/GENE-DB human TR gene sequences. In a later analysis, CDR3 sequences and most-parsimonious VDJ recombination scenarios were assigned using the TCRdist pipeline. A later analysis defined each TCR beta chain by its CDR3 amino acid sequence plus V-gene family, and excluded reads lacking a unique V-gene family. As a way to deal with suspected cross-contamination and a sequencing artifact, a later analysis dropped 592 nucleotide sequences that were highly shared and had low generation probability. A later analysis calculated a clonal expansion index for each public chain from normalized within-repertoire ranks of inferred template counts. Generation probabilities in a later analysis came from a VDJ recombination model fitted to out-of-frame rearrangements, and those results were checked against IGoR. In a later analysis, hypergeometric tests were used to score TCR-TCR, TCR-HLA and TCR-CMV co-occurrence, with a repertoire-size bias correction applied to TCR pairs. False discovery rates were estimated in a later analysis by permuting HLA or CMV assignments 20 times. In a later analysis, co-occurring TCRs were grouped using DBSCAN, with TCRdist sequence similarity added in when clustering inside HLA-allele-positive subsets. Repertoires with fewer than 30,000 or more than 120,000 public chains were left out of co-occurrence clustering, as were about five repertoires with anomalous nucleotide sharing. TCRdb stores this immuneACCESS table with in-frame sequences only. Part of the clones is absent; in the studies checked, under half of the shortfall reflects unresolved V genes, and no reason is known for the rest. The V and J calls and clone size were taken over from that table, and D and trimming were inferred from the DNA. In all, the sample holds around 110,000 clones, and about two thirds of those were seen once. The top ten clones comprise 8.5% to 9.5% of the sample.

In total, roughly 670 healthy bone marrow donors made up the cohort. Cohort members were all nominally healthy when sampled, although unrecorded immune exposures were likely present. The donor was CMV seropositive and was included in the group of approximately 310 seropositive cohort members. Each donor provided a peripheral blood sample, and peripheral blood mononuclear cells were used for TCR beta sequencing. The Qiagen DNeasy Blood Extraction Kit was used to extract genomic DNA from the blood cell samples. Spanning cysteine to phenylalanine, the CDR3 consists of 11 amino acids. CDR3 DNA only is kept here, 33 bases in frame from base 1. As encoded in the germline V gene (reference sequence), CDR1 is SEHNR while CDR2 is FQNEAQ. V gives up 8 bases and J gives up 9 bases, and the segment between their germline ends measures 12 bases.

The chain was built from TRBV7-9 and TRBJ2-3, with TRBD1 tentatively as D gene (5 bases match). Source material: PBMCs. The TCR comes from a man younger than 40 in good health and CMV-seropositive. CDR3 protein: CASADSDTQYF. The bases read TGTGCCAGCGCCGACAGCGACACGCAGTATTTT.